These 8 T cell receptor beta chains were all obtained from the same sample, sequenced in a study of T cell responses to AZD1222 COVID-19 vaccine. The protocol was immunoSEQ multiplex PCR, while the TCRdb copy is restricted to in-frame clones and leaves out a portion. The sample shows 140,000 or so clones, approximately 89% of them seen only once. The material was peripheral blood, obtained 28 days after the second AZD1222 dose. The origin of the receptors is an adult who received the AZD1222 COVID-19 vaccine.

The rearrangement uses TRBV11-2 and TRBJ2-7; D possibly corresponds to TRBD2 (5 bases). Per germline, CDR1 SGHAT and CDR2 FQNNGV. The CDR3 loop spans 16 amino acids. V was pared by 0 bases and J by 4 bases, with 16 bases between. The CDR3 nucleotides read TGTGCCAGCAGCTTAGATAGGCTAGCAGGTAGTTACGAGCAGTACTTC. Its protein product is CASSLDRLAGSYEQYF.

The rearrangement joins TRBV27 to TRBJ1-6; no definite D call. V lost 0 bases to trimming and J lost 4 bases, with 7 bases between them. The CDR3 is 15 amino acids. Germline V lookup: CDR1 MNHEY, CDR2 SMNVEV (reference sequence). In DNA, the CDR3 is TGTGCCAGCAGTTTATCGAAGCATTATAATTCACCCCTCCACTTT. Translating gives CASSLSKHYNSPLHF.

The J gene is TRBJ2-3, the V gene TRBV9, with 8 positions matching TRBD2. Germline V gene lookup returns CDR1 SGDLS and CDR2 YYNGEE. This CDR3 is 15 amino acids long. Losses at the gene ends were 2 bases for V and 5 bases for J; bases not matched to a gene: 7. The CDR3 DNA sequence: TGTGCCAGCAGCGTCACCCCCCTAGCGGGAGATACGCAGTATTTT. It translates to CASSVTPLAGDTQYF.

To note about this clone: This CDR3 is also generated by other DNA sequences in the sample. This sequence joins TRBV5-1 and TRBJ1-3, with no clear D. V was pared by 0 bases and J by 1 base, with 5 bases between. The length of the CDR3 is 14 residues. The germline CDR1 and CDR2 sequences are SGHRS and YFSETQ. The CDR3, as DNA: TGCGCCAGCAGCTTGGAAGGGTCTGGAAACACCATATATTTT. It codes for CASSLEGSGNTIYF.

The chain couples TRBV24-1 to TRBJ2-3, with TRBD2 matching 7 bases. V was pared by 3 bases and J by 2 bases, with 4 bases of the junction left unmatched. CDR1 is KGHDR, CDR2 SFDVKD, per germline. The CDR3 runs 15 residues. The CDR3, as DNA: TGTGCCACCAGTGATGCGGGAGACCTCACAGATACGCAGTATTTT. Amino acid sequence: CATSDAGDLTDTQYF.

The chain carries TRBV28 and TRBJ1-3; D is uncertain. V gave up 4 bases and J gave up 8 bases, with 15 bases separating them. Per the germline V gene, CDR1 is MDHEN and CDR2 is SYDVKM. The CDR3 is 14 amino acids. CDR3 sequence reads: CASSSAGRGDTIYF. DNA of the CDR3: TGTGCCAGCAGTTCGGCCGGCCGGGGAGACACCATATATTTT. The full variable domain, completed using reference TRBV28 and TRBJ1-3, is DVKVTQSSRYLVKRTGEKVFLECVQDMDHENMFWYRQDPGLGLRLIYFSYDVKMKEKGDIPEGYSVSREKKERFSLILESASTNQTSMYLCASSSAGRGDTIYFGEGSWLTVV.

The chain is built from TRBV7-2 and TRBJ1-2, with D unclear. Trimming cost V 1 base and J 11 bases, with 17 bases left between them. The CDR3 length is 14 residues. Germline V gives CDR1 SGHTA, CDR2 FQGNSA. The CDR3 sequence: CASSLEAADFLYTF. The CDR3 region has the DNA TGTGCCAGCAGCTTAGAGGCGGCGGATTTCCTATACACCTTC.

This chain links TRBV11-3 with TRBJ2-1; the match to TRBD1 covers 9 bases. The CDR3 contains 18 residues. V lost 3 bases and J lost 3; bases outside the gene matches: 12. Germline CDR1 is SGHNT and CDR2 is YENEEA. In DNA, the CDR3 is TGTGCCAGCAGCTTGGGACAGGGCCAATCGGACCTCTACAATGAGCAGTTCTTC. Protein: CASSLGQGQSDLYNEQFF.